The 8 T cell receptor beta chains below all came from one sample that was sequenced in a study of immune heterogeneity within non-small cell lung tumors (dated by TCRdb to about 2018). Genomic DNA extracted from bulk tumor tissue served as TCR template, with about 620 ng gDNA amplified per sample. Multiple biopsies per primary tumor were taken during surgery, spaced as far apart as possible within the tumor mass. Patients in the study cohort, which was described as untreated, were newly diagnosed NSCLC cases going through curative surgery. The listed sequencing device is HiSeq X Ten. The TCR beta CDR3 region was amplified with a multiplex PCR system whose first round of approximately 10 cycles used 32 V-gene forward primers and 13 J-gene reverse primers. The public reads were reprocessed in TCRdb via fastp at Q25 and MiXCR, keeping in-frame beta chains. Duplicate CDR3 protein sequences are folded into a single record with the most common DNA and genes. The sample data list about 22,000 distinct CDR3 sequences, and less than 35% of these were observed just once. The ten largest make up 3.5% to 4.5% of the sample.

Source material: lung tumor tissue. The receptor set was obtained from a man aged 40-49 years with non-small cell lung cancer.

Notes on this clonotype: Being one base from a much bigger clone, this may be a read error. The V gene is TRBV7-9, the J gene TRBJ2-7, with TRBD1 as a possible D gene (5 bases). Deletions cut 4 bases from V and 9 bases from J, with 13 bases between. The CDR3 spans 12 residues. The germline V gene has CDR1 SEHNR and CDR2 FQNEAQ (reference sequence). The CDR3 sequence is CASSWGLGAQYF. The CDR3 DNA reads as TGTGCCAGCAGCTGGGGTCTAGGGGCGCAGTACTTC. The whole variable domain, filled in from reference TRBV7-9 and TRBJ2-7, reads DTGVSQNPRHKITKRGQNVTFRCDPISEHNRLYWYRQTLGQGPEFLTYFQNEAQLEKSRLLSDRFSAERPKGSFSTLEIQRTEQGDSAMYLCASSWGLGAQYFGPGTRLTVT.

In DNA, the CDR3 is TGTGCCAGCAGTAGACAGGGGACGAACTATGGCTACACCTTC. This encodes CASSRQGTNYGYTF. The chain links TRBV6-1 to TRBJ1-2; 8 positions agree with TRBD1. J gave up 2 bases and V 5 bases, and 4 bases lay outside the gene matches. CDR3 length equals 14 residues. Germline values: CDR1 MNHNS, CDR2 SASEGT.

This clonotype was counted many times. The rearrangement links TRBV30 to TRBJ1-5, with unresolved D. The V end lost 3 bases, the J end lost 3 bases, and 12 bases lay between the germline ends. Germline assignment: CDR1 GTSNPN and CDR2 SVGIG (reference sequence). The CDR3 contains 14 residues. CDR3 sequence reads: CAWRSQVSNQPQHF. For the CDR3, the DNA is TGTGCCTGGAGGTCCCAGGTCTCCAATCAGCCCCAGCATTTT.

The chain recombines TRBV11-3 with TRBJ2-5; the match to TRBD1 covers 7 bases. The CDR3 contains 14 residues. V gave up 1 base and J gave up 7 bases; unmatched junction bases: 6. Germline CDR1 reads SGHNT; CDR2 reads YENEEA. The CDR3 protein is CASSLARQGSTQYF. The CDR3 DNA reads TGTGCCAGCAGCTTAGCCAGACAGGGTTCGACCCAGTACTTC.

This clonotype was picked up a small number of times. V is TRBV10-2 and J is TRBJ1-5, with D possibly being TRBD1 (6 bases). The CDR3 has 14 residues. Germline V gene data show CDR1 as WSHSY and CDR2 as SAAADI. Trimming took 6 bases from V and 1 from J, leaving 10 bases between them. DNA of the CDR3: TGCGCCAGCAGGCACAGGGTGAGCAATCAGCCCCAGCATTTT. Protein sequence: CASRHRVSNQPQHF.

Concerning this clonotype: Since a much larger clone is just one base distant, this may be a read error. The genes are TRBV12-3 or TRBV12-4 and TRBJ2-7; 9 positions agree with TRBD2. J lost 2 bases, V lost 6 bases, and 8 bases had no gene match. The CDR3 has 15 amino acids. CDR3 region: CASRQGLAGPYEQYF. DNA of the CDR3: TGTGCCAGCAGACAGGGACTAGCTGGCCCCTACGAGCAGTACTTC.

This clonotype was seen many times. The chain combines TRBV11-3 with TRBJ1-2; 11 bases fit TRBD1. This CDR3 contains 16 residues. J gave up 4 bases and V 5 bases, and 9 bases lay outside the gene matches. Germline V CDR1 and CDR2: SGHNT, YENEEA. CDR3 amino acids: CASSPRGTGGSYGYTF. As DNA, the CDR3 is TGTGCCAGCAGCCCGAGGGGGACAGGGGGGAGCTATGGCTACACCTTC. Together with reference TRBV11-3 and TRBJ1-2, the CDR3 gives the full variable domain: EAGVVQSPRYKIIEKKQPVAFWCNPISGHNTLYWYLQNLGQGPELLIRYENEEAVDDSQLPKDRFSAERLKGVDSTLKIQPAELGDSAVYLCASSPRGTGGSYGYTFGSGTRLTVV.

This clonotype was detected ten times or more. V gene TRBV7-2 combines with J gene TRBJ2-2, with D possibly TRBD2 on 6 matching bases. V was shortened by 6 bases and J by 6 bases, with 14 bases between the two germline ends. This CDR3 spans 14 amino acids. CDR1 and CDR2 from the germline V gene are SGHTA and FQGNSA. The CDR3 is CASRRDSSAGELFF. The CDR3 DNA reads as TGTGCCAGCAGAAGGGACTCCTCCGCCGGGGAGCTGTTTTTT.